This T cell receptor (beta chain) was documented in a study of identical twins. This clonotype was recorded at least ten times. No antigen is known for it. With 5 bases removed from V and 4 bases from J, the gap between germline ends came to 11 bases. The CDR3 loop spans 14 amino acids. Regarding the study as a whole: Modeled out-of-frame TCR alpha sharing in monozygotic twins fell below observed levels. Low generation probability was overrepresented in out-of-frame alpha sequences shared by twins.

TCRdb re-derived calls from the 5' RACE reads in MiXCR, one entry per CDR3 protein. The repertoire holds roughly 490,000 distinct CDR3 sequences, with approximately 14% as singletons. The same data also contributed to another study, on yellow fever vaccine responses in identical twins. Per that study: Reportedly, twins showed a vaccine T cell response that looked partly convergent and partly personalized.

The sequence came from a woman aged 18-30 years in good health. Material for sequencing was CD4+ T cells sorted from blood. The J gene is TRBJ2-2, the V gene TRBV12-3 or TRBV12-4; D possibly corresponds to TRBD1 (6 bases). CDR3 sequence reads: CASSTGRSTGELFF. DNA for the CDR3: TGTGCCAGCAGTACAGGGCGGAGCACCGGGGAGCTGTTTTTT.